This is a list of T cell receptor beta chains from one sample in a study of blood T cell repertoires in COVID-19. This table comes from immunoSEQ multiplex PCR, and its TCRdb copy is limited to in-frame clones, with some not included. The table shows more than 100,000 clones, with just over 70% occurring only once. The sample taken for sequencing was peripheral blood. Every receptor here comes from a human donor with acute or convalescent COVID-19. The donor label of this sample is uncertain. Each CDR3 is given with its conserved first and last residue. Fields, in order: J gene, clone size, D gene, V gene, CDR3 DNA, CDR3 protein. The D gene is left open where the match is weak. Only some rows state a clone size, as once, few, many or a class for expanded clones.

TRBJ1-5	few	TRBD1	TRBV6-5	TGTGCCAGCAGAGGACAGGGCAATCAGCCCCAGCATTTT	CASRGQGNQPQHF
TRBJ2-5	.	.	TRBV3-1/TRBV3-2	TGTGCCAGCAGCCGGAACTCTGGCGGGGGCTACCAAGAGACCCAGTACTTC	CASSRNSGGGYQETQYF
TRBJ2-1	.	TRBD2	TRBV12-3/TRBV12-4	TGTGCCAGCAGTTCACTAGCGAATGAGCAGTTCTTC	CASSSLANEQFF
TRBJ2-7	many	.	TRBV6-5	TGTGCCAGCAACCAAAGGCGGGACAGAGGCTACGAGCAGTACTTC	CASNQRRDRGYEQYF
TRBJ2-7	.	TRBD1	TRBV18	TGTGCCAGCTCACTCGGACAGGGGACGGGCGAGCAGTACTTC	CASSLGQGTGEQYF
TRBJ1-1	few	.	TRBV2	TGTGCCAGCAGTGTTCTGGCGGCAATCGAAGCTTTCTTT	CASSVLAAIEAFF
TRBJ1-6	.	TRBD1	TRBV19	TGTGCCAGTAGTACACAGGGGAGTTTGAATTCACCCCTCCACTTT	CASSTQGSLNSPLHF
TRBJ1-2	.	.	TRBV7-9	TGTGCCAGCAGCGCCGGACAGTTAGGCTACACCTTC	CASSAGQLGYTF
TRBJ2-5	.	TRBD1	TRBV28	TGTGCCAGCAATGTTCCACAGGGGATGGAAGAGACCCAGTACTTC	CASNVPQGMEETQYF
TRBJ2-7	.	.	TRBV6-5	TGTGCCAGCAGTTACTTTAGCCAGGGGCGAGAGCAGTACTTC	CASSYFSQGREQYF
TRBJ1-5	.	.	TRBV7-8	TGTGCCAGCAGCTTAGGGCAGGGTCAGCACCAGCATTTT	CASSLGQGQHQHF
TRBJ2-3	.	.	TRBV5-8	TGTGCCAGCAGCGGAAAGACAGGACTGCGCACAGATACGCAGTATTTT	CASSGKTGLRTDTQYF
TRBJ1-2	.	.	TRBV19	TGTGCCAGTAAAGTGGGGGCATACGACTATGGCTACACCTTC	CASKVGAYDYGYTF
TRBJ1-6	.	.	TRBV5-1	TGCGCCAGCAGCTTGGACCCCCTAAAGAATTCACCCCTCCACTTT	CASSLDPLKNSPLHF
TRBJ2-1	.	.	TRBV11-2	TGTGCCAGCAGCTTAGTGCGGGGTACAAGTGAGCAGTTCTTC	CASSLVRGTSEQFF
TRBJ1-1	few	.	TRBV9	TGTGCCAGCAGCGTAGGTACGGTGAGCACTGAAGCTTTCTTT	CASSVGTVSTEAFF
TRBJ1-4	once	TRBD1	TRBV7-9	TGTGCCAGCAGCGTAACAGGGGGCATTCAACTGTTTTTT	CASSVTGGIQLFF
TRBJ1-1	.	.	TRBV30	TGTGCCTGGACACCTAAGGGGGTGAGGACTGAAGCTTTCTTT	CAWTPKGVRTEAFF
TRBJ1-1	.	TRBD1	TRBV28	TGTGCCAGCAGTTTTTCAGGGGGTACTGAAGCTTTCTTT	CASSFSGGTEAFF
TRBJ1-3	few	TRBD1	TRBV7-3	TGTGCCAGCAGCACTCGGACAGGCCGCTCTGGAAACACCATATATTTT	CASSTRTGRSGNTIYF
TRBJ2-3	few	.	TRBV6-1	.	CASSEGWGAGSKYF
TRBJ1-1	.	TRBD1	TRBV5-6	TGTGCCAGCAGCGGAGGGACAGGGGCGGGGCACACTGAAGCTTTCTTT	CASSGGTGAGHTEAFF
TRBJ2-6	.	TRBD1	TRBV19	TGTGCCAGTAGTACAGGGGGCTCTGGGGCCAACGTCCTGACTTTC	CASSTGGSGANVLTF
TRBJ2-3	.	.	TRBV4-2	TGTGCCAGCAGCCAAGATCTGGGGACAAGCCCCACAGATACGCAGTATTTT	CASSQDLGTSPTDTQYF
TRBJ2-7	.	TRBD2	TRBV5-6	TGTGCCAGCAGCTTCTCGACTAGCGGGGGATTCGAGCAGTACTTC	CASSFSTSGGFEQYF
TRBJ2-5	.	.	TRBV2	TGTGCCAGCAGCGAAACGCGGGAGACCCAGTACTTC	CASSETRETQYF
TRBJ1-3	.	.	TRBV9	TGTGCCAGCAGCGGTGACACGCGAATCTCTGGAAACACCATATATTTT	CASSGDTRISGNTIYF
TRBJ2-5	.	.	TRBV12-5	TGTGCTAGTGGTTTGGTCCCCTCCCAAGAGACCCAGTACTTC	CASGLVPSQETQYF
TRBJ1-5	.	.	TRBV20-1	TGCAGTGCCCAGGGGTCTTCCCAGCATTTT	CSAQGSSQHF
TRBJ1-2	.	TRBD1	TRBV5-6	TGTGCCAGCAGCGGGGGACAGGGGGCTTTTGGGGGCTACACCTTC	CASSGGQGAFGGYTF
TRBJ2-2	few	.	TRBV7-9	TGTGCCAGCAGCCCCCAGGGCGGACCCGGGGAGCTGTTTTTT	CASSPQGGPGELFF
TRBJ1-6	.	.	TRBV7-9	TGTGCCAGCAGCTTATCTGTCGGTACGAATGCACCCCTCCACTTT	CASSLSVGTNAPLHF
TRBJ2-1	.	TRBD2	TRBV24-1	TGTGCCACCAGTGATTCTACTAGCGGGGGGTACAATGAGCAGTTCTTC	CATSDSTSGGYNEQFF
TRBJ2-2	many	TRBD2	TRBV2	TGTGCCAGCAAGAGGAGACTAGCGGGGGGAGTCCCCGGGGAGCTGTTTTTT	CASKRRLAGGVPGELFF
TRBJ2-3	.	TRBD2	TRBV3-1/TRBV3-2	TGTGCCAGCAGCGAGCAGCGGGGGGGTCGCACAGATACGCAGTATTTT	CASSEQRGGRTDTQYF
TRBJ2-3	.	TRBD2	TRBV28	TGTGCCAGCAGAGAGCGGGGGCGCACAGATACGCAGTATTTT	CASRERGRTDTQYF
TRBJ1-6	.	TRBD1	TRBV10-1	TGCGCCAGCAGTGGTAGGACAGGGGGCGAAAATTCACCCCTCCACTTT	CASSGRTGGENSPLHF
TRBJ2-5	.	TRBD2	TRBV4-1	TGCGCCAGCAGCCAAGAGGCGGGGGGGCATGTGACCCAGTACTTC	CASSQEAGGHVTQYF
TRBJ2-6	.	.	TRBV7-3	TGTGCCAGCAGCTTAGGACATGGCCCTGGGGCCAACGTCCTGACTTTC	CASSLGHGPGANVLTF
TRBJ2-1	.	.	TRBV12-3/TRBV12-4	TGTGCTTCGGAGGGACTCGCCAATGAGCAGTTCTTC	CASEGLANEQFF
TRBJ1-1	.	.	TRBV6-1	TGTGCCAGCAGTGAAACCTACAGGGAACACACTGAAGCTTTCTTT	CASSETYREHTEAFF
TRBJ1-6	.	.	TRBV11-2	TGTGCCAGCAGCTTAGTACAGTATACCCTCCACTTT	CASSLVQYTLHF
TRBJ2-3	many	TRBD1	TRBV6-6	TGTGCCAGCAGCACCGGGACAGGGGGATACACAGATACGCAGTATTTT	CASSTGTGGYTDTQYF
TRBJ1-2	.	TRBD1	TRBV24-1	TGTGCCACCAGTGATACCGGGACAGGGGTTCATGGCTACACCTTC	CATSDTGTGVHGYTF
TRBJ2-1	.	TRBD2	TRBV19	TGTGCCAGTAGTTCCGCGAGGACTAGCGGGGGGAATGAGCAGTTCTTC	CASSSARTSGGNEQFF
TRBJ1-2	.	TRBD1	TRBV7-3	TGTGCCAGCAGCTTATCTCCTTACAGGGGGGGAGGCTACACCTTC	CASSLSPYRGGGYTF
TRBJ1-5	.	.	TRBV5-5	TGTGCCAGCAGCTTGGCATACAGCCGCAATCAGCCCCAGCATTTT	CASSLAYSRNQPQHF
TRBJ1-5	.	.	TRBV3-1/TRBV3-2	TGTGCCAGCAGCCAAGGTTGGGAGAGTCAGCCCCAGCATTTT	CASSQGWESQPQHF
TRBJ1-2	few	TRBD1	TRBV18	TGTGCCAGCTCGCTAATGCGACAGGGTCCACATGGCTACACCTTC	CASSLMRQGPHGYTF
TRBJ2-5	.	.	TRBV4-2	TGTGCCAGCAGCCAAGAACTGCTAGCCCGGGAGACCCAGTACTTC	CASSQELLARETQYF